This TCR beta chain emerged from a study of T cell changes during pregnancy in multiple sclerosis. Data came from immunoSEQ multiplex PCR; TCRdb stores just in-frame clones and leaves some out. The profile shows 50,000 or so clones, less than 95% of them singletons. Trimming left V 6 bases short and J 11 bases short, with 13 bases between. CDR3 size: 11 residues. Germline V CDR1 and CDR2: MGHDK, SYGVNS. The chain combines TRBV25-1 with TRBJ1-1; TRBD1 might be the D (5 bases). This sample comprised CD4+ T cells from peripheral blood mononuclear cells, obtained in the third trimester of pregnancy. The sequence was obtained from a female donor with multiple sclerosis, enrolled in a pregnancy study. The CDR3 coding sequence is TGTGCCAGCAGGGGGGGGAAATACGCTTTCTTT. It yields the protein CASRGGKYAFF.